This TCR beta chain appears in the sequencing data of a study of blood T cell repertoires in COVID-19 (dated by TCRdb to about 2020). About the investigation overall: Samples from collaborators originated in the United States, Italy and Spain and spanned both the acute and convalescent phases of COVID-19. The prospective study material was composed of cDNA or gDNA derived from T cells, B-cell-depleted T cells, or PBMCs. The dataset comprised deeply sampled blood TCRbeta repertoires from subjects exposed to, actively infected with, or recovered from COVID-19. The repertoires were released in a freely available public database meant as a resource for research on the immune response to SARS-CoV-2. The samples were drawn from the first 160 participants of the ongoing ImmuneRACE study and from more than 1,000 subjects provided by 6 global collaborators. The sample metadata nearly always contained a de-identified subject ID, COVID-19 status, age in years and sex. Where available, HLA class I and class II types were taken from metadata supplied by the sample provider and were not determined by assay-based typing.

CDR1 is given as GTSNPN and CDR2 as SVGIG, both from the germline V gene (reference sequence). Relative to germline, V is 0 bases shorter and J is 0 bases shorter, with 6 bases between their ends. The CDR3 measures 13 amino acids from cysteine to phenylalanine. The entry retains the CDR3 DNA only, 39 bases that are in frame from base 1. For this clone: Its antigen is currently not known. Base-call qualities are not available, and no considerably larger clone is one nucleotide away.

The collaborating institutions used their own protocols to collect whole blood in K2EDTA tubes. Collaborator samples were shipped for TCRbeta analysis as frozen whole blood, isolated PBMCs, or DNA extracted from either sample type. The immunoSEQ Assay, a bias-controlled multiplex PCR, was used to amplify TCRbeta CDR3 regions from genomic DNA. The paper's processing steps were these. The number of nucleated cells in each sample was estimated by amplification of reference gene primers within the assay. To quantify the absolute abundance of each unique TCRbeta CDR3 rearrangement, sequence reads were collapsed and filtered. For each sample, productive Simpson clonality was calculated by taking the square root of Simpson's diversity index across productive rearrangements. TCRdb retrieved this table from immuneACCESS and kept in-frame rearrangements only. Not all clones are present; in checked studies, unresolved V genes account for under half, and no reason is known for the remainder. V and J calls and clone size are as listed in that table; D and trimming were resolved from the DNA. This sample lists a few hundred thousand clones; around four fifths were detected once. 2.9% of the sample lies in the top ten.

Broad study findings and their caveats: The quantity of clinical and demographic metadata differed by source and by participant and was supplied without curation.

The chain joins TRBV30 to TRBJ2-7, with an unclear D gene assignment. The TCR was taken from a man aged 45-65 years with active or convalescent COVID-19. Input material: peripheral blood. The nucleotide sequence is TGTGCCTGGAGTGTACAGAGCTCCTACGAGCAGTACTTC. This is translated as CAWSVQSSYEQYF.